Each of the 19 T cell receptor beta chains below was sequenced from the same sample in a study of OX40 agonist ivuxolimab in advanced cancers. Sequenced by immunoSEQ multiplex PCR; TCRdb stores in-frame clones only, minus some. The sample gives roughly 100,000 clones, 85% to 95% of which show up once; about 0.24% is in the top ten. The specimen comprised CD4+ or CD8+ T cells sorted from blood, sampled in a trial of the OX40 agonist ivuxolimab. The receptor set was obtained from an adult with an advanced solid tumor such as melanoma, head and neck, liver or kidney cancer.

This chain uses TRBV9 with TRBJ2-1, with a tentative D call TRBD2 (5 bases). In germline, CDR1 is SGDLS, CDR2 YYNGEE. This CDR3 is 14 amino acids long. V was trimmed by 4 bases and J by 10 bases, leaving 18 bases between them. The CDR3 DNA follows: TGTGCCAGCAGCCTCGGGGAAAGCGGTAGCGAGCAGTTCTTC. Its protein product is CASSLGESGSEQFF.

The chain joins TRBV30 to TRBJ2-3; D gene unclear. The ends were cut back, 3 bases at V and 5 bases at J, with 9 bases in the middle. This CDR3 comprises 12 residues. Germline CDR1 reads GTSNPN; CDR2 reads SVGIG (reference sequence). The CDR3 DNA reads TGTGCCTGGAGGGGGAATGGAGATACGCAGTATTTT. This codes for CAWRGNGDTQYF.

The sample holds one count of this clone. For the CDR3, the DNA is TGTGCCAGCAGCTCAATCGGTGGGGGCACAGATACGCAGTATTTT. This sequence encodes CASSSIGGGTDTQYF. This chain uses TRBV7-8 with TRBJ2-3; D not resolved. Between the trimmed V and J ends, which lost 4 bases and 1 base, there was a span of 12 bases. The CDR3 has 15 amino acids. The germline gives CDR1 SGHVS, CDR2 FQNEAQ.

A remark on this clone: Additional DNA sequences in this sample encode the identical CDR3. The rearrangement uses TRBV5-4 and TRBJ2-1; D remains unclear. This CDR3 is built from 13 residues. Trimming took off 0 bases at V and 3 bases at J, with 4 bases between the two ends. Germline CDR1 and CDR2: SGHNT and YYREEE (reference sequence). This chain's CDR3 is CASSLDSYNEQFF. The CDR3 region has the DNA TGTGCCAGCAGCTTGGACAGCTACAATGAGCAGTTCTTC. The variable domain in full, with the rest retrieved from reference TRBV5-4 and TRBJ2-1, is ETGVTQSPTHLIKTRGQQVTLRCSSQSGHNTVSWYQQALGQGPQFIFQYYREEENGRGNFPPRFSGLQFPNYSSELNVNALELDDSALYLCASSLDSYNEQFFGPGTRLTVL.

The chain is built from TRBV7-2 and TRBJ1-2; TRBD1 is a possible D gene (6 bases). Looked up from germline, CDR1 is SGHTA and CDR2 is FQGNSA. V shed 1 base and J shed 2 bases, with 8 bases lying between them. The CDR3 totals 14 residues. The DNA for the CDR3 is TGTGCCAGCAGCTTAGACGGACAGAACTATGGCTACACCTTC. Translation: CASSLDGQNYGYTF.

The chain recombines TRBV7-3 with TRBJ2-1; 11 bases fit TRBD2. CDR1 SGHTA and CDR2 FQGTGA come from the germline V gene. Trimming cost V 5 bases and J 4 bases; bases outside gene matches: 4. The CDR3 runs to 15 residues. This CDR3 is CASSPGLAGYNEQFF. In DNA, the CDR3 is TGTGCCAGCAGCCCAGGACTAGCGGGTTACAATGAGCAGTTCTTC.

The genes are TRBV6-4 and TRBJ1-1; D call uncertain. The V gene's germline CDR1 is MRHNA and CDR2 SNTAGT. The CDR3 sequence is 16 residues long. Trimming removed 4 bases from V and 1 base from J, with 16 bases in between. In DNA, the CDR3 is TGTGCCAGCAGTGCCCTCGTTAACCGGGGGAACACTGAAGCTTTCTTT. Its protein product is CASSALVNRGNTEAFF.

This rearrangement joins TRBV5-4 to TRBJ1-1; perhaps TRBD1 as D (6 bases). Trimming removed 0 bases at V and 6 bases at J, with 15 bases between. The CDR3 has 15 residues. Germline CDR1 reads SGHNT; CDR2 reads YYREEE (reference sequence). Here the CDR3 reads CASSLGFLGQSEAFF. CDR3 sequence (DNA): TGTGCCAGCAGCTTGGGTTTCCTCGGACAGTCTGAAGCTTTCTTT.

The chain links TRBV28 to TRBJ1-5; TRBD1 matches at 7 bases. From germline, CDR1 is MDHEN and CDR2 SYDVKM. The CDR3 runs 20 residues. Trimming took 6 bases from V and 2 from J; bases not matched to a gene: 22. The CDR3 nucleotides are TGTGCCAGCAGATTAATTGGGGGGAGACAGGGACGTTACGGCAATCAGCCCCAGCATTTT. It translates to CASRLIGGRQGRYGNQPQHF.

The J gene is TRBJ2-3, the V gene TRBV30; D is uncertain. The CDR3 has 11 amino acids. The V gene lost 2 bases and the J gene lost 3 bases, with 3 bases spanning the gap. Germline CDR1 and CDR2: GTSNPN and SVGIG (reference sequence). CDR3 sequence (DNA): TGTGCCTGGAGTATAACAGATACGCAGTATTTT. Encoded protein: CAWSITDTQYF.

The rearrangement links TRBV28 to TRBJ1-5, with a weak D call TRBD1 (5 bases). Between the trimmed V and J ends, which lost 6 bases and 3 bases, there was a span of 18 bases. The CDR3 covers 16 residues. Per germline, CDR1 MDHEN and CDR2 SYDVKM. CDR3 loop: CASSLLGTGDNQPQHF. The CDR3 bases are TGTGCCAGCAGCCTCCTCGGGACGGGGGACAATCAGCCCCAGCATTTT.

This clone was detected only once. The V call is TRBV30, the J call TRBJ1-5; perhaps TRBD1 as D (6 bases). CDR1 and CDR2 (germline): GTSNPN, SVGIG (reference sequence). V lost 6 bases, J lost 4 bases, and 10 bases lay in between. The CDR3 has 12 residues. The CDR3 region has the DNA TGTGCCTGCGGAAGGGGGAATCAGCCCCAGCATTTT. This sequence encodes CACGRGNQPQHF. The entire variable domain, with the rest obtained from reference TRBV30 and TRBJ1-5, is as follows: SQTIHQWPATLVQPVGSPLSLECTVEGTSNPNLYWYRQAAGRGLQLLFYSVGIGQISSEVPQNLSASRPQDRQFILSSKKLLLSDSGFYLCACGRGNQPQHFGDGTRLSIL.

The CDR3 sequence is CASSYSGTEHF. For the CDR3, the DNA is TGTGCCAGCAGTTACTCTGGGACCGAGCATTTT. The rearrangement joins TRBV6-6 to TRBJ1-5, with a weak D call TRBD1 (5 bases). CDR3 length: 11 residues. CDR1 MNHNY and CDR2 SVGAGI come from the germline V gene (reference sequence). V was pared by 0 bases and J by 14 bases, with 8 bases between.

This clone came up once. The chain employs TRBV30 and TRBJ2-1; D might be TRBD2 (7 bases). Germline V gene lookup returns CDR1 GTSNPN and CDR2 SVGIG (reference sequence). The CDR3 runs to 14 residues. V was clipped by 8 bases and J by 0 bases, with 14 bases between them. This CDR3 is CARQGRASYNEQFF. The CDR3 DNA reads as TGTGCCCGTCAGGGGAGGGCCTCCTACAATGAGCAGTTCTTC.

The chain uses TRBV28 and TRBJ1-2; D gene unclear. V lost 2 bases, J lost 4 bases, and 5 bases lay in between. Germline CDR1 is MDHEN and CDR2 is SYDVKM. This CDR3 region has 12 residues. CDR3 nucleotide sequence: TGTGCCAGCAGTTTAGCTGGCTATGGCTACACCTTC. Translation gives CASSLAGYGYTF.

The chain combines TRBV7-6 with TRBJ1-5; D possibly corresponds to TRBD1 (5 bases). The germline CDR1 and CDR2 sequences are SGHVS and FNYEAQ. The CDR3 has 15 residues. Trimming stripped 4 bases from V and 0 bases from J, with 10 bases between. CDR3 residues: CASSSGDGSNQPQHF. The CDR3 DNA follows: TGTGCCAGCAGCTCCGGGGACGGTAGCAATCAGCCCCAGCATTTT.

The chain links TRBV18 to TRBJ2-7; 8 bases match TRBD1. CDR3 length: 14 amino acids. The junction had 0 bases not matched to a gene; V was cut back by 2 bases and J by 0 bases. The V gene's germline CDR1 is KGHSH and CDR2 LQKENI. The CDR3, as DNA: TGTGCCAGCTCACCAGGGACAGGCTCCTACGAGCAGTACGTC. Translating gives CASSPGTGSYEQYV.

V is TRBV18 and J is TRBJ2-7; D is unresolved. The CDR3 is 12 amino acids. Germline V CDR1 and CDR2: KGHSH, LQKENI. The V and J ends lost 4 bases and 2 bases respectively, with 6 bases between them. CDR3 DNA: TGTGCCAGCTCACGAGAACCCTACGAGCAGTACGTC. Amino acids: CASSREPYEQYV.

Turning to this clone: Mismatch with germline at one junction end may stem from a read error. V gene TRBV30 combines with J gene TRBJ1-4; TRBD1 agrees at 7 bases. The germline gives CDR1 GTSNPN, CDR2 SVGIG (reference sequence). The CDR3 is 15 residues long. The CDR3: CAWKRIRQGWRKTVF. Written as DNA, the CDR3 is TGTGCCTGGAAAAGAATAAGACAGGGTTGGAGAAAAACTGTTTTT.